This T cell receptor beta chain was recovered during a study of neurological immune-mediated disorders (dated by TCRdb to 2018 to 2020). Regarding the complete study: The study compared peripheral blood TCR-beta repertoires of HTLV-I-associated myelopathy (HAM/TSP) patients, multiple sclerosis patients and healthy controls using UMI-based sequencing. Technical triplicate libraries were sequenced to precisely calculate how much the frequency of each individual clone varied. The approximately 99 TCR-beta libraries included longitudinal samples, technical triplicates and paired sorted CD4+ and CD8+ T-cell subsets alongside PBMC samples. The cohort comprised around 70 subjects: 14 HAM/TSP patients, around 34 multiple sclerosis patients and around 20 healthy controls.

Beyond this particular receptor, the publication reports: Expanded clones from different subjects shared no identical CDR3 amino acid sequences, which suggests that TCR-beta repertoires were private in all groups. TCR clonal expansion was highest in HAM/TSP patients and lowest in MS patients, with MS patients falling below even healthy controls.

This clonotype was seen many times. This clone's antigen is unknown. No per-base quality is available; no much larger clone lies one base away. According to the study, the label for this sample's time point signals: technical triplicate 1. For the sorted-subset TCR libraries, the starting material was around 1 million sorted CD4+ or CD8+ T cells. PBMCs were separated from peripheral blood using Ficoll-Hypaque density gradient centrifugation and then cryopreserved in liquid nitrogen. The study also sequenced paired sorted CD4+ and CD8+ subsets from healthy controls, HAM/TSP patients and MS patients. The germline ends are 25 bases apart after V is trimmed by 3 bases and J by 7 bases. The CDR3, cysteine through phenylalanine, is 16 amino acids long. The entry retains the CDR3 DNA only, 48 bases that are in frame from base 1. According to the germline V gene (reference sequence), CDR1 reads DFQATT and CDR2 reads SNEGSKA.

cDNA was synthesized by template-switch 5'RACE using a primer carrying a 10-nucleotide random unique molecular identifier by which each TCR transcript was tagged. Over 180 million TCR-beta sequences, covering 15-18 subjects, were produced in each sequencing run. The RNeasy kit was used to extract total RNA. TCR-beta VDJ regions were amplified with primers for the TCR constant region and the 5'RACE anchor, using the KAPA Real-time Library Amplification kit. A first PCR added sample indexes and Illumina adaptors, and a second PCR then raised library yield. After Ampure bead purification, the roughly 650 bp TCR product was size-selected on a 2% E-gel SizeSelection system. Before pooling, libraries had their quality checked on a Bioanalyzer, their concentration measured with Qubit, and their quantity determined with the Kapa Library Quantification kit. An Illumina HiSeq 2500 was used to sequence the libraries paired-end at 2 x 150 bp. To increase sequence diversity, about 25-31% phiX was spiked into each library pool. The study's own analysis went as follows. Quality-filtered reads were processed with the UMI-based MiGEC pipeline, and over 75% of raw TCR sequences were removed by the MiGEC pipeline during error correction. VDJ genes were aligned to IMGT germline references, and clonotypes were defined by unique CDR3 amino acid sequence plus V-J genes. VDJtools evaluated clonal expansion, Shannon diversity and CDR3 relatedness (CalcPairwiseDistances, ClusterSamples); CLCbio workbench built phylogenetic trees. Clones with at least 8 unique UMIs were defined as expanded, with this threshold being based on coefficient-of-variation modelling across technical triplicates. The raw public reads went through TCRdb reprocessing: fastp at Q25, MiXCR clone calling, in-frame beta chains kept. Identical CDR3 protein sequences are pooled into one entry, listed with their most common genes and DNA. The V and J calls reflect TCRdb's pipeline rather than the authors' work. Within this sample are tens of thousands of distinct CDR3 sequences, with about 13% of them counted one time only. The ten largest account for roughly 5% of the sample.

The material sequenced was CD4+ T cells from blood. The receptor's source is a female donor with HTLV-1-associated myelopathy (HAM/TSP). The V and J genes are TRBV20-1 and TRBJ2-7; the D element might be TRBD1 or TRBD2, as each aligns at 5 bases. The CDR3 amino acid sequence is: CSASLFGARAWGEQYF. The DNA sequence follows: TGCAGTGCTAGCCTATTTGGAGCTAGAGCGTGGGGGGAGCAGTACTTC.